This TCR beta chain is from a study of OX40 agonist ivuxolimab in advanced cancers. The overall study: Three patients showed partial responses: one hepatocellular carcinoma and two cutaneous melanoma cases.

This table comes from immunoSEQ multiplex PCR, and its TCRdb copy is limited to in-frame clones, with some not included. The table lists nearly 65,000 clones, around 93% of them singletons. The CDR3 sequence is 14 residues long. Germline V gives CDR1 SQVTM, CDR2 ANQGSEA. The V and J ends lost 4 bases and 7 bases, in that order; junction bases with no gene match: 11. The rearrangement links TRBV29-1 to TRBJ1-2, with TRBD1 identical over 8 bases. The sequences come from CD4+ or CD8+ T cells sorted from blood, collected in a trial of the OX40 agonist ivuxolimab. The TCR was taken from an adult with an advanced solid tumor such as melanoma, head and neck, liver or kidney cancer. The CDR3 coding sequence is TGCAGCGTTGGGGGGGGACAGGAAGGTTCTGGCTACACCTTC. Its protein product is CSVGGGQEGSGYTF.